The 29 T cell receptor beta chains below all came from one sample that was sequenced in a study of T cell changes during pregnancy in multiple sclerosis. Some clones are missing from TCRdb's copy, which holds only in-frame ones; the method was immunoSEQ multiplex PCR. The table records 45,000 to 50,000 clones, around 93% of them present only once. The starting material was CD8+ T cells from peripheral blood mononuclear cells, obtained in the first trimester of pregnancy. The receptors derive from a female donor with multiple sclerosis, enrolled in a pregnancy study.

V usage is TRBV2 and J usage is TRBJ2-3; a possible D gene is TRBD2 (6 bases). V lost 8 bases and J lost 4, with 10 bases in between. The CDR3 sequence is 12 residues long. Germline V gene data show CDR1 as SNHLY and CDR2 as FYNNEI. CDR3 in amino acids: CASGGSADTQYF. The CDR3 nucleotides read TGTGCCAGCGGGGGGTCGGCAGATACGCAGTATTTT.

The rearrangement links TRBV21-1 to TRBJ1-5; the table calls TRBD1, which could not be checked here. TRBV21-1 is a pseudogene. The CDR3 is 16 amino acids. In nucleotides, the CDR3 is TGTGCCAGCAGCAAAACGGGCAGGGAAAGCAATCAGCCCCAGCATTTT. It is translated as CASSKTGRESNQPQHF.

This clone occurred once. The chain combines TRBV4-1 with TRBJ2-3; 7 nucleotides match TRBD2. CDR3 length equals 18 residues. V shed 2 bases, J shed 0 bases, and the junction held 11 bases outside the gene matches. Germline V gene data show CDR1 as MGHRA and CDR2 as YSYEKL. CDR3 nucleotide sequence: TGCGCCAGCAGCCAATATGCCCTGACTAGCTCTAGCACAGATACGCAGTATTTT. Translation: CASSQYALTSSSTDTQYF.

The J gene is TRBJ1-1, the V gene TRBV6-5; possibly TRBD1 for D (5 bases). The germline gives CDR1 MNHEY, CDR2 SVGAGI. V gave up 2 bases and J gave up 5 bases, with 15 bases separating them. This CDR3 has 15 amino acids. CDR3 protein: CASSYGAYAGTEAFF. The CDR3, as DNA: TGTGCCAGCAGTTACGGGGCCTATGCCGGGACTGAAGCTTTCTTT.

The CDR3: CASSGPPGNEQYF. The DNA of the CDR3 is TGTGCCAGCAGCGGCCCCCCGGGGAACGAGCAGTACTTC. The chain employs TRBV7-9 and TRBJ2-7, with a tentative D call TRBD2 (5 bases). The V end was cut by 5 bases, the J end by 5 bases, with 13 bases between. This CDR3 is 13 amino acids long. Germline V CDR1 and CDR2: SEHNR, FQNEAQ (reference sequence).

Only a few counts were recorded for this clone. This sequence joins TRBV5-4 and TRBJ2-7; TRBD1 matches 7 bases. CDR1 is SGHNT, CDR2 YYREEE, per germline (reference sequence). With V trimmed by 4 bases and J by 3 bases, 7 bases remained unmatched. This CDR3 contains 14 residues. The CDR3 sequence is CASSRDRVDYEQYF. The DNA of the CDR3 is TGTGCCAGCAGCAGAGACAGGGTGGACTACGAGCAGTACTTC.

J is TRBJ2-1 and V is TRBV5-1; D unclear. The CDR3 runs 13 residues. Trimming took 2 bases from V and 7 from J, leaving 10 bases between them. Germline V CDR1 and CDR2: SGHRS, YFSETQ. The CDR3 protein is CASSLIGINEQFF. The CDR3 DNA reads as TGCGCCAGCAGCTTAATCGGTATAAATGAGCAGTTCTTC. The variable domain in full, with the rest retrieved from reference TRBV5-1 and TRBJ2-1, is KAGVTQTPRYLIKTRGQQVTLSCSPISGHRSVSWYQQTPGQGLQFLFEYFSETQRNKGNFPGRFSGRQFSNSRSEMNVSTLELGDSALYLCASSLIGINEQFFGPGTRLTVL.

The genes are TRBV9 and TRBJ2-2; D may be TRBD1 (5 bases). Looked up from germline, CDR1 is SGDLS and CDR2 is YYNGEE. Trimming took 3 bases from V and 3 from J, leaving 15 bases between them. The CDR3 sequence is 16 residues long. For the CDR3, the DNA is TGTGCCAGCAGCGCCCGATTGGGCAGGGACACCGGGGAGCTGTTTTTT. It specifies CASSARLGRDTGELFF.

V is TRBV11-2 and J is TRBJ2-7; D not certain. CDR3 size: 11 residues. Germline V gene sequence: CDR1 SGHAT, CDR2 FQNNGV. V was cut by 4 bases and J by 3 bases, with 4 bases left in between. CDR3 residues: CASSSFYEQYF. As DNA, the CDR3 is TGTGCCAGCAGCTCCTTCTACGAGCAGTACTTC.

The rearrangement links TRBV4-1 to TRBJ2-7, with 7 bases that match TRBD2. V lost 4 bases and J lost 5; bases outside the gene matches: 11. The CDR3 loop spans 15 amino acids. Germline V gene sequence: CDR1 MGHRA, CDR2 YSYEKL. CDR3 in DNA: TGCGCCAGCAGCCTCTTGTCTAGCGGAGGAGACGAGCAGTACTTC. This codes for CASSLLSSGGDEQYF.

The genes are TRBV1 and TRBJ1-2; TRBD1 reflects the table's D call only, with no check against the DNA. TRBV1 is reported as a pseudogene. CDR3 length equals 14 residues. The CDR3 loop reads CTITQGAHSRFYTF. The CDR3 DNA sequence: TGCACCATTACACAGGGGGCCCACTCCAGATTCTACACCTTC.

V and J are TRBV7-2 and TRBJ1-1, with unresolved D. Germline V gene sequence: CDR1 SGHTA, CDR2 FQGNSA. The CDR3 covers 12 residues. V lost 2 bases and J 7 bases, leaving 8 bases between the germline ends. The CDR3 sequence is CASSLTESEAFF. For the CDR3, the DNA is TGTGCCAGCAGCTTAACGGAGAGTGAAGCTTTCTTT.

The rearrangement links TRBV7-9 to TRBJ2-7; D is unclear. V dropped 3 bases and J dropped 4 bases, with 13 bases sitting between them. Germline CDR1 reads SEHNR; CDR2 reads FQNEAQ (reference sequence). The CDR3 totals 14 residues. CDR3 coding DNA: TGTGCCAGCAGCTTCTACAGTGAAGTATACGAGCAGTACTTC. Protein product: CASSFYSEVYEQYF. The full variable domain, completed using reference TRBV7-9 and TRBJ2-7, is DTGVSQNPRHKITKRGQNVTFRCDPISEHNRLYWYRQTLGQGPEFLTYFQNEAQLEKSRLLSDRFSAERPKGSFSTLEIQRTEQGDSAMYLCASSFYSEVYEQYFGPGTRLTVT.

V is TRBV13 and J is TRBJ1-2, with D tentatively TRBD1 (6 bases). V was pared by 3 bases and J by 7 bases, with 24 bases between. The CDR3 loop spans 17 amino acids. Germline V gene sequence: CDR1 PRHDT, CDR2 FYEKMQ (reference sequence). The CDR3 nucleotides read TGTGCCAGCAGCTTCGCGGGGGGCGAAGATGAGGAACTTGGCTACACCTTC. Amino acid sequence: CASSFAGGEDEELGYTF.

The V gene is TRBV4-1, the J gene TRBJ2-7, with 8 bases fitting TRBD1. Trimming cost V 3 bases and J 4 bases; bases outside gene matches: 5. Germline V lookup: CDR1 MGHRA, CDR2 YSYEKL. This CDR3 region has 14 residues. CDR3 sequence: CASSHRQGLYEQYF. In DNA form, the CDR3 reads TGCGCCAGCAGCCACAGACAGGGGTTGTACGAGCAGTACTTC.

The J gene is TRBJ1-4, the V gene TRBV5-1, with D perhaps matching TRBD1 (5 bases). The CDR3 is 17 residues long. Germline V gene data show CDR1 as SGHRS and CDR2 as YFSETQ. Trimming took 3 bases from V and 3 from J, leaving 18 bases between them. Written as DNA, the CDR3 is TGCGCCAGCAGCTCAGACAGTGTTGGAGGGGCTAATGAAAAACTGTTTTTT. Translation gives CASSSDSVGGANEKLFF. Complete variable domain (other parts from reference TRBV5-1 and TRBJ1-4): KAGVTQTPRYLIKTRGQQVTLSCSPISGHRSVSWYQQTPGQGLQFLFEYFSETQRNKGNFPGRFSGRQFSNSRSEMNVSTLELGDSALYLCASSSDSVGGANEKLFFGSGTQLSVL.

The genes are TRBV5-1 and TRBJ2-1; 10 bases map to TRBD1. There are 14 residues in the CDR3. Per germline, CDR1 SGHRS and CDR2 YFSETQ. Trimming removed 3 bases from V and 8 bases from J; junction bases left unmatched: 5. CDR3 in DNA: TGCGCCAGCAGCTCGGGACAGGGGTATGATGAGCAGTTCTTC. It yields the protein CASSSGQGYDEQFF.

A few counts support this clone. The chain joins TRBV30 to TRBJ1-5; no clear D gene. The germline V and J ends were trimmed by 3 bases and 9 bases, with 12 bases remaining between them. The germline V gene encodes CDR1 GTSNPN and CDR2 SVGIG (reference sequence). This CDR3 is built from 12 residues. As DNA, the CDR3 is TGTGCCTGGAGAGAACAATCAGGGCCCCAGCATTTT. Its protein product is CAWREQSGPQHF.

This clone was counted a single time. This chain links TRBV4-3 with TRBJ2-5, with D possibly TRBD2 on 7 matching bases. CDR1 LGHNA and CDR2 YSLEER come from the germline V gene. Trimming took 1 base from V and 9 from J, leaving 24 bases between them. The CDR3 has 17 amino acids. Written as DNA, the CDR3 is TGCGCCAGCAGCCAAGGCGTGGGAGGGGGTCCTCAAGGGGCCCAGTACTTC. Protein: CASSQGVGGGPQGAQYF.

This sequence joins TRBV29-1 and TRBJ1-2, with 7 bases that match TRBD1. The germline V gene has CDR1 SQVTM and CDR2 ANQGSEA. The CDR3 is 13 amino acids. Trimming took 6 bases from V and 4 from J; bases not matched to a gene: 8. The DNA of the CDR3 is TGCAGCGTGCAAACAGGGGTGGGCTATGGCTACACCTTC. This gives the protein CSVQTGVGYGYTF.

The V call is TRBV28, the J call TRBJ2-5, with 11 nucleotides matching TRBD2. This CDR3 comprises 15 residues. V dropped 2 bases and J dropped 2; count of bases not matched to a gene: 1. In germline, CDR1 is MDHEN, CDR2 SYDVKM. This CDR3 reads CASSLTSGGQETQYF. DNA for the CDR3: TGTGCCAGCAGTTTAACTAGCGGGGGACAAGAGACCCAGTACTTC.

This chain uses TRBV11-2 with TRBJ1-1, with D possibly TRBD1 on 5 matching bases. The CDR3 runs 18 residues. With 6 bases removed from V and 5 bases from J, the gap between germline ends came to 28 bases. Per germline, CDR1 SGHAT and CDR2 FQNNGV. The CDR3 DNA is TGTGCCAGCAGTCTATACCAACGCCCGGGAAATCGGGGGACTGAAGCTTTCTTT. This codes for CASSLYQRPGNRGTEAFF.

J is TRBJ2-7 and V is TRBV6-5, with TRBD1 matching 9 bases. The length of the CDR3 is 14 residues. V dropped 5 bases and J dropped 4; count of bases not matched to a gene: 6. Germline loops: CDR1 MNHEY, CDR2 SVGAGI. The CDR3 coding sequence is TGTGCCAGCAGTGCCGGGACAGGGCCTTACGAGCAGTACTTC. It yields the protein CASSAGTGPYEQYF.

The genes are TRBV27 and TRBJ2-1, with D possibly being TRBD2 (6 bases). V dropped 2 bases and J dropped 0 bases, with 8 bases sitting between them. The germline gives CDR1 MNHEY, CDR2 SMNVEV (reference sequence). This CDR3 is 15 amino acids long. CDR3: CASSLLGSSYNEQFF. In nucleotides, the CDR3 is TGTGCCAGCAGTTTACTCGGGAGCTCCTACAATGAGCAGTTCTTC.

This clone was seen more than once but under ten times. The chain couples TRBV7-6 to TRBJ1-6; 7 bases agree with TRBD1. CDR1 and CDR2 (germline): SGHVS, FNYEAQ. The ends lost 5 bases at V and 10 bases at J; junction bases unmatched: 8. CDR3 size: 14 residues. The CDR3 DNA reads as TGTGCCAGCAGCCCGGACAGGTTGAAGTCACCCCTCCACTTT. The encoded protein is CASSPDRLKSPLHF. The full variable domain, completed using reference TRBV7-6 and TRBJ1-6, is GAGVSQSPRYKVTKRGQDVALRCDPISGHVSLYWYRQALGQGPEFLTYFNYEAQQDKSGLPNDRFSAERPEGSISTLTIQRTEQRDSAMYRCASSPDRLKSPLHFGNGTRLTVT.

The CDR3 nucleotides are TGTGCCAGCAGACTCGAGGGAGCGGGAGTAACAGATACGCAGTATTTT. Encoded protein: CASRLEGAGVTDTQYF. The chain is built from TRBV28 and TRBJ2-3; 8 bases fit TRBD2. The CDR3 has 16 amino acids. V gave up 6 bases and J gave up 3 bases; unmatched junction bases: 11. Germline loops: CDR1 MDHEN, CDR2 SYDVKM.

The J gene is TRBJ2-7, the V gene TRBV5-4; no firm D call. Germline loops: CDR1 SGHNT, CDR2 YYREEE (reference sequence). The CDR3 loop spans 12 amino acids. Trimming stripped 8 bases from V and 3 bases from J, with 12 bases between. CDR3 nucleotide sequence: TGTGCCAGTTACGCACTAAACTACGAGCAGTACTTC. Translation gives CASYALNYEQYF.

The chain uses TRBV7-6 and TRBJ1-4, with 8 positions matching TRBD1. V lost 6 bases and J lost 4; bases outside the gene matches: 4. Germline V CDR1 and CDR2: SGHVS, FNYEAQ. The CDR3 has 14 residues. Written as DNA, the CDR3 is TGTGCCAGCAGAACAGGGGGGAGTAATGAAAAACTGTTTTTT. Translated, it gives CASRTGGSNEKLFF. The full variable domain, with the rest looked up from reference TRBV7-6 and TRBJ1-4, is GAGVSQSPRYKVTKRGQDVALRCDPISGHVSLYWYRQALGQGPEFLTYFNYEAQQDKSGLPNDRFSAERPEGSISTLTIQRTEQRDSAMYRCASRTGGSNEKLFFGSGTQLSVL.

DNA of the CDR3: TGTGCCAGCAGACAGCTTGGATCTGGGGCCAACGTCCTGACTTTC. Amino acids: CASRQLGSGANVLTF. V is TRBV6-5 and J is TRBJ2-6; D not certain. Germline V gene data show CDR1 as MNHEY and CDR2 as SVGAGI. Trimming cost V 6 bases and J 1 base, with 10 bases left between them. The CDR3 sequence is 15 residues long.